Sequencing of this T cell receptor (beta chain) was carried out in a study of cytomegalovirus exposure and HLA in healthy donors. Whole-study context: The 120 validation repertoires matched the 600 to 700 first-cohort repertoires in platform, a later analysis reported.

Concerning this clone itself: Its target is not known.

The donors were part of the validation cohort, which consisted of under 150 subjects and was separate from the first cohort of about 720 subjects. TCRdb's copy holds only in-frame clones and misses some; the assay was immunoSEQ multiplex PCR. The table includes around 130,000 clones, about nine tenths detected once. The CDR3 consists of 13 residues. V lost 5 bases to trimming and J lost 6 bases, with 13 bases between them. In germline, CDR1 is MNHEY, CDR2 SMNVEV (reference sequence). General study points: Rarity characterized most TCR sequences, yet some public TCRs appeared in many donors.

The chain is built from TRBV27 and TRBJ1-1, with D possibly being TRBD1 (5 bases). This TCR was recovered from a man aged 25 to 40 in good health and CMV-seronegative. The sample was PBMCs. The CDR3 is CASSVDTGAEAFF. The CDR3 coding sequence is TGTGCCAGCAGTGTGGACACAGGCGCTGAAGCTTTCTTT.